Sequencing of this TCR beta chain was carried out in a study of T cell repertoires in aging, cancer and after chemotherapy. Study observations and caveats: Loss of evenness, beyond lost richness, contributed to age-related TCR diversity decline in cancer patients. Rebound thymic output was suggested by rising median generation probability during chemotherapy in each cancer cohort. No conclusions about immunological memory after chemotherapy can be drawn from the repertoire data.

Rearranged V-D-J TRB sequences were amplified with a mixed TRB-A/B primer pool. One entry per CDR3 protein results from TCRdb running MiXCR on the multiplex PCR reads. The sample shows 10,000 to 13,000 distinct CDR3 sequences, 20% to 30% of them seen only once. The CDR3 covers 15 residues. Germline lookup yields CDR1 SGHRS and CDR2 YFSETQ. Deletions cut 4 bases from V and 6 bases from J, with 16 bases between. TCR beta rearrangements were amplified from peripheral blood genomic DNA. A note on this clonotype: The target antigen is unknown.

The material sequenced was blood. This sequence was found in a human donor in good health. The chain joins TRBV5-1 to TRBJ2-2; D might be TRBD1 or TRBD2, each matching 5 bases. CDR3 residues: CASSPGRLPPGELFF. CDR3 bases: TGCGCCAGCAGCCCGGGGCGACTTCCCCCCGGGGAGCTGTTTTTT. The variable domain in full, with the rest retrieved from reference TRBV5-1 and TRBJ2-2, is KAGVTQTPRYLIKTRGQQVTLSCSPISGHRSVSWYQQTPGQGLQFLFEYFSETQRNKGNFPGRFSGRQFSNSRSEMNVSTLELGDSALYLCASSPGRLPPGELFFGEGSRLTVL.